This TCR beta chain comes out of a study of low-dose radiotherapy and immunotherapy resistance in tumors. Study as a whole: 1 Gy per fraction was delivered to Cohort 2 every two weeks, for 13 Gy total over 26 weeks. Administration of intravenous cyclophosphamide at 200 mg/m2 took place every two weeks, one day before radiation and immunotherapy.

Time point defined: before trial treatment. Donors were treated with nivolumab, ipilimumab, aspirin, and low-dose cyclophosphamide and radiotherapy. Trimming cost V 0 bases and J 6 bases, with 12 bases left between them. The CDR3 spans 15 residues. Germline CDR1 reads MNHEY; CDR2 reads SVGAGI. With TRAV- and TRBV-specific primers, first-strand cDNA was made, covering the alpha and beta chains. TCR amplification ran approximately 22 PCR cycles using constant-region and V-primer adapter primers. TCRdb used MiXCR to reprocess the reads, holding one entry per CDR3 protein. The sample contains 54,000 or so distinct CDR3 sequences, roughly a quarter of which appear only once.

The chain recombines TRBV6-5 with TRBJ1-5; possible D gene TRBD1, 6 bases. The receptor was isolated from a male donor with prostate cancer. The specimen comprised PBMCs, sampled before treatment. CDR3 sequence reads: CASSYSRPGAQPQHF. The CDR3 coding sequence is TGTGCCAGCAGTTACTCGAGACCGGGGGCTCAGCCCCAGCATTTT.